These 23 T cell receptor beta chains share one sample of origin, sequenced in a study of regulatory T cells. Primers: 52 TRBV forward and 13 TRBJ reverse. The protocol was immunoSEQ multiplex PCR, while the TCRdb copy is restricted to in-frame clones and leaves out a portion. The table lists some 20,000 clones, approximately 93% of them singletons, with roughly 4% in the top ten. Sequenced sample: CD8+ T cells sorted from blood. These receptors all come from a child between 2 and 9 years old with CD3G deficiency.

The chain carries TRBV5-1 and TRBJ1-1, with TRBD1 matching over 9 bases. This CDR3 has 15 amino acids. CDR1 is SGHRS and CDR2 is YFSETQ in the germline V gene. V dropped 2 bases and J dropped 11; count of bases not matched to a gene: 13. As DNA, the CDR3 is TGCGCCAGCAGCTTACAGGGGGCCTACCGAATGGGGGCTTTCTTT. It yields the protein CASSLQGAYRMGAFF.

The chain links TRBV28 to TRBJ2-1; D is possibly TRBD2 (5 bases). Germline V CDR1 and CDR2: MDHEN, SYDVKM. V lost 6 bases and J 0 bases, leaving 12 bases between the germline ends. The CDR3 consists of 15 residues. CDR3 DNA sequence: TGTGCCAGCAGCCCTGGTGGGAGCTCCTACAATGAGCAGTTCTTC. Translation gives CASSPGGSSYNEQFF.

The chain employs TRBV9 and TRBJ2-7; TRBD2 is a possible D gene (5 bases). This CDR3 comprises 13 residues. The germline V gene encodes CDR1 SGDLS and CDR2 YYNGEE. Trimming took 0 bases from V and 6 from J, leaving 10 bases between them. The CDR3 DNA reads TGTGCCAGCAGCGTAGGGGCCGAGGGCGAGCAGTACTTC. It codes for CASSVGAEGEQYF.

The rearrangement joins TRBV28 to TRBJ2-1, with TRBD2 matching over 11 bases. Trimming cost V 5 bases and J 10 bases; bases outside gene matches: 13. The CDR3 has 16 amino acids. Per the germline V gene, CDR1 is MDHEN and CDR2 is SYDVKM. CDR3 in DNA: TGTGCCAGCAGTAACACCGGGACTAGCGGTCGGGCGGAGCAGTTCTTC. It encodes CASSNTGTSGRAEQFF. The full variable domain, completed using reference TRBV28 and TRBJ2-1, is DVKVTQSSRYLVKRTGEKVFLECVQDMDHENMFWYRQDPGLGLRLIYFSYDVKMKEKGDIPEGYSVSREKKERFSLILESASTNQTSMYLCASSNTGTSGRAEQFFGPGTRLTVL.

In its sample, this clone is medium-sized. The chain employs TRBV7-6 and TRBJ2-1, with 10 nucleotides matching TRBD1. Trimming cost V 0 bases and J 7 bases; bases outside gene matches: 9. The CDR3 sequence is 17 residues long. CDR1 is SGHVS and CDR2 is FNYEAQ in the germline V gene. The CDR3 loop reads CASSLAWGGTGDNEQFF. DNA for the CDR3: TGTGCCAGCAGCTTAGCTTGGGGCGGGACAGGGGATAATGAGCAGTTCTTC.

This clone was detected only once. J is TRBJ2-3 and V is TRBV28; D is unresolved. CDR1 and CDR2 from the germline V gene are MDHEN and SYDVKM. Trimming pared 2 bases from V and 2 bases from J, leaving 14 bases between. There are 16 residues in the CDR3. The DNA for the CDR3 is TGTGCCAGCAGTTTAGTACAAGAACCCGTCACAGATACGCAGTATTTT. Its protein product is CASSLVQEPVTDTQYF.

The rearrangement uses TRBV7-8 and TRBJ2-7; no clear D. Per germline, CDR1 SGHVS and CDR2 FQNEAQ. V was pared by 1 base and J by 7 bases, with 11 bases between. The CDR3 has 13 amino acids. The CDR3 reads CASSLVGFKEQYF. CDR3 in DNA: TGTGCCAGCAGCTTAGTGGGTTTCAAGGAGCAGTACTTC.

J is TRBJ2-7 and V is TRBV6-6; D remains unclear. Trimming left V 6 bases short and J 3 bases short, with 12 bases between. Germline V gene sequence: CDR1 MNHNY, CDR2 SVGAGI (reference sequence). The CDR3 loop spans 13 amino acids. The CDR3 region is CASSNNPLYEQYF. In DNA, the CDR3 is TGTGCCAGCAGCAACAATCCCCTCTACGAGCAGTACTTC.

The chain recombines TRBV6-1 with TRBJ2-7; D may be TRBD1 (6 bases). This CDR3 contains 12 residues. The germline CDR1 and CDR2 sequences are MNHNS and SASEGT. Trimming stripped 6 bases from V and 7 bases from J, with 13 bases between. The CDR3 DNA reads as TGTGCCAGCAGAACAGGGTTTGGTGAGCAGTACTTC. Its translation: CASRTGFGEQYF.

As for this clone: An end of the junction does not agree with germline; a read error may underlie this. The rearrangement joins TRBV13 to TRBJ2-7; D remains ambiguous. Germline V lookup: CDR1 PRHDT, CDR2 FYEKMQ (reference sequence). CDR3 length: 13 residues. The CDR3 coding sequence is TGTGCCAGCAGCCAAAGTGGCTCCCACGAGCAGTACTTC. It codes for CASSQSGSHEQYF.

J is TRBJ2-3 and V is TRBV28; the match to TRBD2 covers 10 bases. The V and J ends lost 3 bases and 5 bases, in that order; junction bases with no gene match: 11. The CDR3 sequence is 17 residues long. The V gene's germline CDR1 is MDHEN and CDR2 SYDVKM. The DNA for the CDR3 is TGTGCCAGCAGTTTCCGGGCTAGCGGGGGAGGTCAAGATACGCAGTATTTT. Translation: CASSFRASGGGQDTQYF.

This clone was recorded once. The rearrangement joins TRBV28 to TRBJ2-3; 7 bases line up with TRBD2. This CDR3 has 14 residues. J was trimmed by 2 bases and V by 6 bases; bases with no gene match: 5. Germline V gene lookup returns CDR1 MDHEN and CDR2 SYDVKM. The CDR3 DNA reads TGTGCCAGCAGCCTACTAGCGTACACAGATACGCAGTATTTT. This codes for CASSLLAYTDTQYF.

In DNA, the CDR3 is TGTGCCAGCAGCTTAGGTGGTGTATTCAATGAGCAGTTCTTC. Translated, it gives CASSLGGVFNEQFF. This chain joins TRBV7-9 and TRBJ2-1; no clear D. Germline lookup yields CDR1 SEHNR and CDR2 FQNEAQ (reference sequence). The V and J ends lost 1 base and 6 bases respectively, with 10 bases between them. This CDR3 spans 14 amino acids. Together with reference TRBV7-9 and TRBJ2-1, the CDR3 gives the full variable domain: DTGVSQNPRHKITKRGQNVTFRCDPISEHNRLYWYRQTLGQGPEFLTYFQNEAQLEKSRLLSDRFSAERPKGSFSTLEIQRTEQGDSAMYLCASSLGGVFNEQFFGPGTRLTVL.

Turning to this clone: The sample holds other DNA sequences that translate to the same CDR3. The V gene is TRBV27, the J gene TRBJ1-1, with no clear D. The CDR3 totals 13 residues. V gave up 0 bases and J gave up 0 bases, with 2 bases separating them. Germline lookup yields CDR1 MNHEY and CDR2 SMNVEV (reference sequence). Written as DNA, the CDR3 is TGTGCCAGCAGTTTATCCGTGAACACTGAAGCTTTCTTT. Protein product: CASSLSVNTEAFF.

The chain carries TRBV7-2 and TRBJ1-1; 7 nucleotides agree with TRBD1. The CDR3 extends over 14 amino acids. Germline loops: CDR1 SGHTA, CDR2 FQGNSA. With V trimmed by 4 bases and J by 1 base, 3 bases remained unmatched. CDR3 nucleotide sequence: TGTGCCAGCAGCTGGACAGGCGGGAACACTGAAGCTTTCTTT. It is translated as CASSWTGGNTEAFF.

This rearrangement joins TRBV28 to TRBJ2-1; weak D call: TRBD1 (6 bases). The CDR3 extends over 14 amino acids. Trimming stripped 2 bases from V and 5 bases from J, with 10 bases between. CDR1 and CDR2 (germline): MDHEN, SYDVKM. Here the CDR3 DNA reads TGTGCCAGCAGTTTAGGGGGCGCCCACAATGAGCAGTTCTTC. This gives the protein CASSLGGAHNEQFF.

The chain links TRBV7-9 to TRBJ2-3, with a tentative D call TRBD2 (5 bases). The V end was cut by 4 bases, the J end by 5 bases, with 13 bases between. The CDR3 sequence is 14 residues long. Per the germline V gene, CDR1 is SEHNR and CDR2 is FQNEAQ (reference sequence). DNA for the CDR3: TGTGCCAGCAGCTCTTGGACTGGCGGAGATACGCAGTATTTT. Translation gives CASSSWTGGDTQYF.

V is TRBV4-1 and J is TRBJ2-2, with D perhaps TRBD2 (6 bases). This CDR3 has 16 amino acids. With 3 bases removed from V and 5 bases from J, the gap between germline ends came to 16 bases. The V gene's germline CDR1 is MGHRA and CDR2 YSYEKL. The CDR3 region has the DNA TGCGCCAGCAGCCATAGCGGAGCCCAAGGGACCGGGGAGCTGTTTTTT. Translating it yields CASSHSGAQGTGELFF.

The genes are TRBV19 and TRBJ2-1; 7 nucleotides match TRBD2. V dropped 8 bases and J dropped 2; count of bases not matched to a gene: 9. This CDR3 has 15 amino acids. Per the germline V gene, CDR1 is LNHDA and CDR2 is SQIVND (reference sequence). CDR3 nucleotide sequence: TGTGCCAGTTCTAGCGGTGGGAGCGCCTACAATGAGCAGTTCTTC. Translated: CASSSGGSAYNEQFF.

CDR3 sequence: CASSSGSPYNEQFF. CDR3 coding DNA: TGTGCCAGCTCTAGCGGGAGTCCCTACAATGAGCAGTTCTTC. This chain connects TRBV28 to TRBJ2-1; 10 bases align to TRBD2. Germline CDR1 is MDHEN and CDR2 is SYDVKM. With 8 bases clipped from V and 2 bases from J, the junction kept 3 bases outside the gene matches. There are 14 residues in the CDR3. The full variable domain, in which reference TRBV28 and TRBJ2-1 provide the parts outside the CDR3, is DVKVTQSSRYLVKRTGEKVFLECVQDMDHENMFWYRQDPGLGLRLIYFSYDVKMKEKGDIPEGYSVSREKKERFSLILESASTNQTSMYLCASSSGSPYNEQFFGPGTRLTVL.

J is TRBJ2-4 and V is TRBV4-1; D remains ambiguous. Germline V CDR1 and CDR2: MGHRA, YSYEKL. The CDR3 is 16 amino acids. The V end lost 3 bases, the J end lost 4 bases, and 16 bases lay between the germline ends. The CDR3 coding sequence is TGCGCCAGCAGCCATCAGTTCCCCGCGGCAAAAAACATTCAGTACTTC. Its translation is CASSHQFPAAKNIQYF.

The CDR3 DNA follows: TGTGCCAACACAACCTATAATGGCTACACCTTC. This gives the protein CANTTYNGYTF. The rearrangement uses TRBV27 and TRBJ1-2; no definite D call. The germline V and J ends were trimmed by 10 bases and 6 bases, with 12 bases remaining between them. Germline V gene data show CDR1 as MNHEY and CDR2 as SMNVEV (reference sequence). The CDR3 contains 11 residues.

The V call is TRBV28, the J call TRBJ2-1; TRBD2 aligns across 7 bases. The J segment lost 6 bases and the V segment lost 4 bases, leaving 9 bases of the junction unmatched. This CDR3 comprises 15 residues. Germline CDR1 and CDR2: MDHEN and SYDVKM. This chain's CDR3 is CASSSPGLISNEQFF. The CDR3 nucleotides are TGTGCCAGCAGTTCACCGGGACTAATTAGCAATGAGCAGTTCTTC.